This T cell receptor (beta chain) was sequenced for a study of T cell repertoires in cytomegalovirus infection. Study-level information: Through public TCR beta signatures, both CMV infection and matching HLA type were indicated. Study-wide results and caveats: Adding up the frequency of public TCR beta families identified people who carried CMV plus the relevant HLA.

Germline V gives CDR1 SGHVS, CDR2 FNYEAQ. The CDR3 length is 13 residues. V gave up 2 bases and J gave up 8 bases, with 12 bases separating them. One entry per CDR3 protein results from TCRdb running MiXCR on the reads. The table has roughly 130,000 distinct CDR3 sequences, less than 9.5% seen once. The table lists this clonotype with many counts. The antigen is undetermined. This TCR came from a human donor in good health (CMV status not recorded). Some clones in this sample may be carry-over from other donors' samples. The source material was PBMCs. This chain uses TRBV7-6 with TRBJ2-5; no reliable D call. CDR3 nucleotide sequence: TGTGCCAGCAGCTTAAAGGAAAGCCCCACCCAGTACTTC. It codes for CASSLKESPTQYF.